The rows below give T cell receptor beta chains drawn from one sample of a study of blood T cell repertoires in COVID-19. The protocol was immunoSEQ multiplex PCR, while the TCRdb copy is restricted to in-frame clones and leaves out a portion. Of 200,000 to 300,000 clones listed, 84% were seen once; the top ten hold 4.2%. Specimen: peripheral blood. The receptors were sampled from a man between 60 and 75 years old with acute or convalescent COVID-19. The CDR3 runs from the conserved cysteine through the conserved F or W. A D gene is named only where the DNA matches it firmly. For some rows the clone size is stated as once, few or many, or as a class when expanded; others skip it.

CASSQFQGTYEQYF TGTGCCAGCAGCCAATTTCAGGGTACCTACGAGCAGTACTTC - TRBJ2-7 TRBV14 -
CASSPGTGPYEQYF TGTGCCAGCTCACCGGGGACAGGCCCCTACGAGCAGTACTTC TRBD1 TRBJ2-7 TRBV18 once
CASSTVGQGGSYEQYF TGTGCCAGCAGCACAGTTGGACAGGGTGGGTCCTACGAGCAGTACTTC TRBD1 TRBJ2-7 TRBV11-2 -
CASGTWEKLFF TGTGCCTCAGGGACTTGGGAAAAACTGTTTTTT - TRBJ1-4 TRBV30 -
CASSQDYGTTTGINIQYF TGCGCCAGCAGCCAAGATTACGGGACAACGACAGGGATAAACATTCAGTACTTC TRBD1 TRBJ2-4 TRBV4-3 -
CATSRDRVSGNTIYF TGTGCCACCAGCAGAGACCGAGTCTCTGGAAACACCATATATTTT - TRBJ1-3 TRBV15 -
CASSYPGTYQHF TGTGCCAGCAGTTACCCGGGAACTTACCAGCATTTT - TRBJ1-5 TRBV6-5 -
CASSFVTGESEKLFF TGTGCCAGCAGTTTCGTGACAGGGGAATCTGAAAAACTGTTTTTT TRBD1 TRBJ1-4 TRBV6-5 once
CASRAGTGGGTGELFF TGCGCCAGCAGGGCCGGGACAGGGGGAGGAACCGGGGAGCTGTTTTTT TRBD1 TRBJ2-2 TRBV5-1 -
CASSLWTGQGGTKNIQYF TGTGCCAGCAGTTTATGGACGGGGCAGGGGGGAACCAAAAACATTCAGTACTTC - TRBJ2-4 TRBV28 -
CASSLWGTAQETQYF TGTGCCAGCAGTTTATGGGGGACAGCACAAGAGACCCAGTACTTC TRBD1 TRBJ2-5 TRBV28 -
CASSLGLAGSYNEQFF TGTGCCAGCAGCTTGGGACTAGCGGGTTCCTACAATGAGCAGTTCTTC TRBD2 TRBJ2-1 TRBV5-8 -
CSASSAMGLHLNNEQFF TGCAGTGCTAGTTCCGCCATGGGACTCCACCTCAACAATGAGCAGTTCTTC - TRBJ2-1 TRBV20-1 -
CASSSRQGNEAFF TGTGCCAGCAGCTCCCGACAGGGTAATGAAGCTTTCTTT TRBD1 TRBJ1-1 TRBV3-1/TRBV3-2 once
CATRTGWNTEAFF TGTGCCACCCGGACAGGTTGGAACACTGAAGCTTTCTTT TRBD1 TRBJ1-1 TRBV10-3 -
CASSIDTGLAGEQFF TGTGCCAGTAGTATAGATACGGGGCTAGCGGGGGAGCAGTTCTTC TRBD2 TRBJ2-1 TRBV19 -
CASSPTEGTTAYEQYF TGCGCCAGCAGCCCAACGGAGGGGACGACAGCCTACGAGCAGTACTTC - TRBJ2-7 TRBV5-1 -
CAIKDRGHNEQFF TGTGCCATCAAGGACAGGGGGCATAATGAGCAGTTCTTC TRBD1 TRBJ2-1 TRBV10-3 -
CASILAGGQQYF TGTGCCAGTATCCTAGCGGGGGGGCAGCAGTACTTC TRBD2 TRBJ2-7 TRBV19 once
CASSRGGSGANVLTF TGTGCCAGCAGCAGGGGGGGCTCTGGGGCCAACGTCCTGACTTTC - TRBJ2-6 TRBV7-2 -
CASSAGDSRYTGELFF TGTGCCAGCAGTGCCGGGGACAGTCGGTACACCGGGGAGCTGTTTTTT TRBD1 TRBJ2-2 TRBV6-4 -
CASSWTSTGELFF TGTGCCAGCAGCTGGACTAGCACCGGGGAGCTGTTTTTT TRBD2 TRBJ2-2 TRBV6-5 -
CASSPPGIRETQYF TGTGCCAGCAGTCCACCAGGGATACGAGAGACCCAGTACTTC - TRBJ2-5 TRBV28 -
CASSEALDTQYF TGCGCCAGCAGCGAGGCTTTGGATACGCAGTATTTT - TRBJ2-3 TRBV5-1 -